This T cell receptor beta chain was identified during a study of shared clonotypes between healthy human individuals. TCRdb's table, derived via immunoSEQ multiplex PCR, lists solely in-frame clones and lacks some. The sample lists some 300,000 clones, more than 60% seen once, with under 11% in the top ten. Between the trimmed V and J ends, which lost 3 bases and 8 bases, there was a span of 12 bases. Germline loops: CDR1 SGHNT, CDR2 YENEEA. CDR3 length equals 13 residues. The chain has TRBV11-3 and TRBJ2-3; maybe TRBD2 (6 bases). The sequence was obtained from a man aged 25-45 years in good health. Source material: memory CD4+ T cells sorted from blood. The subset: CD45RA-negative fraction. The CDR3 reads CASSFSRSGTQYF. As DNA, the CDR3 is TGTGCCAGCAGCTTTAGCCGTAGCGGTACGCAGTATTTT.